This T cell receptor beta chain was sequenced in a study of T cells in Graves' hyperthyroidism and ophthalmopathy. The CDR3 sequence is 13 residues long. The ends were cut back, 6 bases at V and 5 bases at J, with 13 bases in the middle. The investigators amplified TCR beta CDR3 regions from RNA transcripts. An initial round of RT-PCR targeting the TCR CDR3 relied on the HTBI primer set. In TCRdb, the multiplex PCR reads were re-called with MiXCR into one record per CDR3 protein. The table shows some 510,000 distinct CDR3 sequences, with around 21% occurring only once. Extraction of PBMCs used roughly 9.3 ml of fresh peripheral blood. This clonotype was counted a few times. The antigen remains unidentified. Study outcomes and limitations: Researchers report that a 13 V-J model separated ophthalmopathy from stable hyperthyroidism.

This TCR came from a man aged 18 to 35 with Graves' hyperthyroidism. The chain couples TRBV12-3 or TRBV12-4 to TRBJ2-5, with D hard to call. The specimen sequenced was blood. The CDR3 spells CASSTHLWETQYF. In DNA, the CDR3 is TGTGCCAGCAGCACGCATCTATGGGAGACCCAGTACTTC.